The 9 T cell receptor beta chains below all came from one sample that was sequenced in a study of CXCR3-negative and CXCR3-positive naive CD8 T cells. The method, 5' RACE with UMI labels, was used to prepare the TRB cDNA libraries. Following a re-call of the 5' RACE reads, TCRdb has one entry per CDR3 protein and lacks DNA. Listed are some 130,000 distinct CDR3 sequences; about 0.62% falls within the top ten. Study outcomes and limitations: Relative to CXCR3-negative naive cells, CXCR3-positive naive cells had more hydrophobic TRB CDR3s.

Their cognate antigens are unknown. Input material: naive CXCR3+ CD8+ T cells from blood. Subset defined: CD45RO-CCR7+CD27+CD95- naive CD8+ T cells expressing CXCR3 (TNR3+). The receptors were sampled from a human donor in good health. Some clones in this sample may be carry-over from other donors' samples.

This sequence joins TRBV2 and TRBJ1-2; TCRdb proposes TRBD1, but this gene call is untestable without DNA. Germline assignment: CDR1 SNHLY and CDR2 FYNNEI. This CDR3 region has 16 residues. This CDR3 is CASIGTEGGNYYGYTF.

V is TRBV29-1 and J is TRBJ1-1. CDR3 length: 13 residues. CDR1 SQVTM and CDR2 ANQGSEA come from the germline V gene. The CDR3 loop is CSVDPGGVTEAFF.

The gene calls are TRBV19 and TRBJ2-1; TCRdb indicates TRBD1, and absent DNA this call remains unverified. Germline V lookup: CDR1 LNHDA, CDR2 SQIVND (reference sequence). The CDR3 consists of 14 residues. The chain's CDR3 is CASSIGTGAWEQFF. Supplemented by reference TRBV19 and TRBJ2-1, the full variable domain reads DGGITQSPKYLFRKEGQNVTLSCEQNLNHDAMYWYRQDPGQGLRLIYYSQIVNDFQKGDIAEGYSVSREKKESFPLTVTSAQKNPTAFYLCASSIGTGAWEQFFGPGTRLTVL.

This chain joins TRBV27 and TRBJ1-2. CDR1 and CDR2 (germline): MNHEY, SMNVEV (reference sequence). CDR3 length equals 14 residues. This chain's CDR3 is CASSLGGIPYGYTF.

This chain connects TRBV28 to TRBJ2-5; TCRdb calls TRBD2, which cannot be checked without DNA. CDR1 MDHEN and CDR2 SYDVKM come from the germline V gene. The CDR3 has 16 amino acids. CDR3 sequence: CASSIPRGGHLETQYF.

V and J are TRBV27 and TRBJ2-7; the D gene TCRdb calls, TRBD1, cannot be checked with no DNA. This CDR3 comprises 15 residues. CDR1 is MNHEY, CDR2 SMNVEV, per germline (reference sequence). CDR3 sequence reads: CASSPNRDRTHEQYF.

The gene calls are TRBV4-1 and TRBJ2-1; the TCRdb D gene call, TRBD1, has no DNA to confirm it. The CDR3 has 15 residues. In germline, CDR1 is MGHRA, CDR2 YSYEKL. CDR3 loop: CASSPPGPGGDEQFF.

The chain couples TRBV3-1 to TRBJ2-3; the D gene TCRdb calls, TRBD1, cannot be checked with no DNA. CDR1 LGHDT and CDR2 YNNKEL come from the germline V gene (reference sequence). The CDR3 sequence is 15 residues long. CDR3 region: CASSPRGGWADTQYF.

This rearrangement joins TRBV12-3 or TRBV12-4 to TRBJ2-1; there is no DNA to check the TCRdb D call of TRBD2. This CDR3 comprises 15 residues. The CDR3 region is CASSWGLDPYNEQFF.